Listed below are T cell receptor beta chains from one sample, sequenced in a study of cytomegalovirus exposure and HLA in healthy donors. TCRdb keeps only in-frame clones here, not all; method: immunoSEQ multiplex PCR. The sample shows around 140,000 clones, around 79% of them seen only once. The sample was PBMCs. These receptor sequences come from a woman aged 40-49 years in good health and CMV-seronegative. Both conserved end residues are part of each CDR3. A D gene is named only where the DNA matches it firmly. Only part of the rows carry a size: once, few, many, or a class if the clone is expanded.

v_call: TRBV2
j_call: TRBJ1-6
clone_size: NA
d_call: NA
cdr3_aa: CASSEALTANSPLHF
cdr3_nt: TGTGCCAGCAGTGAAGCGTTGACAGCTAATTCACCCCTCCACTTT

v_call: TRBV7-9
j_call: TRBJ2-7
clone_size: once
d_call: NA
cdr3_aa: CASSLAGTIEQYF
cdr3_nt: TGTGCCAGCAGCTTAGCGGGCACAATCGAGCAGTACTTC

v_call: TRBV25-1
j_call: TRBJ1-6
clone_size: NA
d_call: NA
cdr3_aa: CASSATRGNSPLHF
cdr3_nt: TGTGCCAGCAGTGCCACGAGGGGGAATTCACCCCTCCACTTT

v_call: TRBV11-2
j_call: TRBJ2-1
clone_size: NA
d_call: NA
cdr3_aa: CASSRAGSSYNEQFF
cdr3_nt: TGTGCCAGCAGTAGGGCGGGGTCCTCCTACAATGAGCAGTTCTTC

v_call: TRBV5-4
j_call: TRBJ2-3
clone_size: NA
d_call: NA
cdr3_aa: CASSQGLADTQYF
cdr3_nt: TGTGCCAGCAGCCAGGGGCTGGCAGATACGCAGTATTTT

v_call: TRBV6-5
j_call: TRBJ2-7
clone_size: NA
d_call: NA
cdr3_aa: CASSYSNSYEQYF
cdr3_nt: TGTGCCAGCAGTTACTCGAACAGCTACGAGCAGTACTTC

v_call: TRBV21-1
j_call: TRBJ1-6
clone_size: NA
d_call: NA
cdr3_aa: CASSHRVVRNVYNSPLHF
cdr3_nt: TGTGCCAGCAGCCACAGGGTTGTCAGAAATGTCTATAATTCACCCCTCCACTTT

v_call: TRBV4-1
j_call: TRBJ2-7
clone_size: NA
d_call: NA
cdr3_aa: CASSQQESYEQYF
cdr3_nt: TGCGCCAGCAGCCAACAGGAATCCTACGAGCAGTACTTC

v_call: TRBV7-6
j_call: TRBJ2-6
clone_size: NA
d_call: TRBD2
cdr3_aa: CASSLRGGPRSGANVLTF
cdr3_nt: TGTGCCAGCAGCTTACGGGGGGGGCCCCGCTCTGGGGCCAACGTCCTGACTTTC

v_call: TRBV29-1
j_call: TRBJ2-7
clone_size: NA
d_call: NA
cdr3_aa: CSVEAASYEQYF
cdr3_nt: TGCAGCGTTGAGGCGGCTTCCTACGAGCAGTACTTC

v_call: TRBV28
j_call: TRBJ1-4
clone_size: NA
d_call: TRBD1
cdr3_aa: CASSIRLGTGGEKLFF
cdr3_nt: TGTGCCAGCAGTATCCGCTTAGGGACAGGGGGAGAAAAACTGTTTTTT

v_call: TRBV5-1
j_call: TRBJ2-1
clone_size: NA
d_call: TRBD1
cdr3_aa: CASSSMTGTVYNEQFF
cdr3_nt: TGCGCCAGCAGCTCAATGACCGGGACAGTATACAATGAGCAGTTCTTC

v_call: TRBV29-1
j_call: TRBJ1-2
clone_size: NA
d_call: TRBD1
cdr3_aa: CSVLTGMRGYTF
cdr3_nt: TGCAGCGTCTTGACAGGGATGAGGGGCTACACCTTC

v_call: TRBV5-4
j_call: TRBJ1-1
clone_size: NA
d_call: TRBD1
cdr3_aa: CASSWGQQNTEAFF
cdr3_nt: TGTGCCAGCAGCTGGGGACAGCAGAACACTGAAGCTTTCTTT

v_call: TRBV11-3
j_call: TRBJ2-2
clone_size: NA
d_call: TRBD1
cdr3_aa: CASSPRQGSAGELFF
cdr3_nt: TGTGCCAGCAGCCCAAGACAGGGTAGTGCCGGGGAGCTGTTTTTT

v_call: TRBV5-1
j_call: TRBJ1-2
clone_size: NA
d_call: TRBD1
cdr3_aa: CASSQDRVYGYTF
cdr3_nt: TGCGCCAGCAGCCAAGACAGGGTCTATGGCTACACCTTC

v_call: TRBV5-1
j_call: TRBJ2-3
clone_size: NA
d_call: NA
cdr3_aa: CASSFTQGGGDTQYF
cdr3_nt: TGCGCCAGCAGCTTTACACAGGGGGGGGGAGATACGCAGTATTTT

v_call: TRBV7-9
j_call: TRBJ2-5
clone_size: NA
d_call: NA
cdr3_aa: CASSSLILEETQYF
cdr3_nt: TGTGCCAGCAGCTCACTAATACTCGAAGAGACCCAGTACTTC

v_call: TRBV10-3
j_call: TRBJ1-4
clone_size: NA
d_call: NA
cdr3_aa: CAISPDSPNEKLFF
cdr3_nt: TGTGCCATCAGCCCCGACAGCCCGAATGAAAAACTGTTTTTT

v_call: TRBV29-1
j_call: TRBJ2-5
clone_size: NA
d_call: NA
cdr3_aa: CSPGEGGYLETQYF
cdr3_nt: TGCAGCCCTGGTGAGGGGGGGTATTTAGAGACCCAGTACTTC

v_call: TRBV6-5
j_call: TRBJ2-7
clone_size: NA
d_call: NA
cdr3_aa: CASTTGLEQYF
cdr3_nt: TGTGCCAGCACAACAGGTCTCGAGCAGTACTTC

v_call: TRBV7-2
j_call: TRBJ1-1
clone_size: NA
d_call: TRBD1
cdr3_aa: CASFRGTGLNTEAFF
cdr3_nt: TGTGCCAGTTTTCGGGGGACAGGGCTGAACACTGAAGCTTTCTTT

v_call: TRBV7-9
j_call: TRBJ1-2
clone_size: NA
d_call: NA
cdr3_aa: CASSVDPNYTF
cdr3_nt: TGTGCCAGCAGCGTCGATCCTAACTACACCTTC

v_call: TRBV5-1
j_call: TRBJ1-1
clone_size: NA
d_call: NA
cdr3_aa: CASSPLPIQFLRGSAEAFF
cdr3_nt: TGCGCCAGCAGCCCACTCCCTATACAGTTCCTTAGGGGAAGCGCTGAAGCTTTCTTT

v_call: TRBV23-1
j_call: TRBJ2-7
clone_size: NA
d_call: NA
cdr3_aa: CASSHPGEQYF
cdr3_nt: TGCGCCAGCAGTCACCCGGGGGAGCAGTACTTC

v_call: TRBV7-9
j_call: TRBJ2-2
clone_size: NA
d_call: NA
cdr3_aa: CASSPRQSTGELFF
cdr3_nt: TGTGCCAGCAGCCCTAGACAGAGCACCGGGGAGCTGTTTTTT

v_call: TRBV28
j_call: TRBJ2-1
clone_size: NA
d_call: NA
cdr3_aa: CASSEQGSSYNEQFF
cdr3_nt: TGTGCCAGCAGTGAACAGGGTTCCTCCTACAATGAGCAGTTCTTC

v_call: TRBV30
j_call: TRBJ1-4
clone_size: NA
d_call: NA
cdr3_aa: CAWSVDRGKLFF
cdr3_nt: TGTGCCTGGAGTGTCGACAGAGGAAAACTGTTTTTT

v_call: TRBV4-1
j_call: TRBJ1-4
clone_size: NA
d_call: TRBD1
cdr3_aa: CASSHTDRVNEKLFF
cdr3_nt: TGCGCCAGCAGCCACACGGACAGGGTTAATGAAAAACTGTTTTTT

v_call: TRBV5-1
j_call: TRBJ1-6
clone_size: NA
d_call: NA
cdr3_aa: CASRRDINNSPLHF
cdr3_nt: TGCGCCAGCAGACGCGACATTAATAATTCACCCCTCCACTTT

v_call: TRBV6-6
j_call: TRBJ2-7
clone_size: once
d_call: NA
cdr3_aa: CASSPRLYEQYF
cdr3_nt: TGTGCCAGCAGCCCTCGTCTCTACGAGCAGTACTTC

v_call: TRBV27
j_call: TRBJ2-1
clone_size: NA
d_call: NA
cdr3_aa: CASSFRGLNNEQFF
cdr3_nt: TGTGCCAGCAGTTTCAGAGGGCTGAACAATGAGCAGTTCTTC

v_call: TRBV6-5
j_call: TRBJ2-4
clone_size: NA
d_call: NA
cdr3_aa: CASSYFMESNIQYF
cdr3_nt: TGTGCCAGCAGTTACTTCATGGAGTCAAACATTCAGTACTTC

v_call: TRBV2
j_call: TRBJ2-2
clone_size: NA
d_call: NA
cdr3_aa: CASSVQGNGELFF
cdr3_nt: TGTGCCAGCAGTGTCCAGGGGAACGGGGAGCTGTTTTTT

v_call: TRBV5-4
j_call: TRBJ1-2
clone_size: few
d_call: NA
cdr3_aa: CASSFGPGANYGYTF
cdr3_nt: TGTGCCAGCAGCTTCGGTCCAGGGGCGAACTATGGCTACACCTTC

v_call: TRBV4-1
j_call: TRBJ2-7
clone_size: NA
d_call: NA
cdr3_aa: CASSQGWNYEQYF
cdr3_nt: TGCGCCAGCAGCCAGGGCTGGAACTACGAGCAGTACTTC

v_call: TRBV6-1
j_call: TRBJ1-1
clone_size: NA
d_call: NA
cdr3_aa: CASSEDRVNTEAFF
cdr3_nt: TGTGCCAGCAGTGAAGACAGAGTGAACACTGAAGCTTTCTTT

v_call: TRBV6-6
j_call: TRBJ1-4
clone_size: NA
d_call: NA
cdr3_aa: CALKGFDEKLFF
cdr3_nt: TGTGCCCTCAAGGGGTTTGATGAAAAACTGTTTTTT

v_call: TRBV5-4
j_call: TRBJ1-1
clone_size: NA
d_call: TRBD1
cdr3_aa: CASSFGQENTEAFF
cdr3_nt: TGTGCCAGCAGCTTCGGACAGGAGAACACTGAAGCTTTCTTT

v_call: TRBV29-1
j_call: TRBJ1-2
clone_size: NA
d_call: NA
cdr3_aa: CSAQGGGSGYTF
cdr3_nt: TGCAGCGCACAGGGTGGAGGTAGTGGCTACACCTTC